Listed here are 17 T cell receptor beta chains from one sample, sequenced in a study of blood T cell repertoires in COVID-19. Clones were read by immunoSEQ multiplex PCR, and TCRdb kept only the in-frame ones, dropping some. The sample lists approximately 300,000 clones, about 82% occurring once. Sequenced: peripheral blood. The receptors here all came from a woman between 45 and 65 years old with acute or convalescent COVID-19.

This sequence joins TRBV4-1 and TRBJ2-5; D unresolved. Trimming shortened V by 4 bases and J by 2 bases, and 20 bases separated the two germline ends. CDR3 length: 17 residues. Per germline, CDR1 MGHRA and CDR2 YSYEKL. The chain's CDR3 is CASSPSGPAAGQETQYF. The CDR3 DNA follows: TGCGCCAGCAGCCCTTCCGGCCCCGCGGCCGGGCAAGAGACCCAGTACTTC.

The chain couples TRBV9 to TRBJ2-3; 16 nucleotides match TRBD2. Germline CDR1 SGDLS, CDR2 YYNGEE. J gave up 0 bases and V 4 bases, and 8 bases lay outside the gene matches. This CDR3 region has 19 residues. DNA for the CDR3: TGTGCCAGCAGCCTTAGGGGACTAGCGGGAGGGGAGAGCACAGATACGCAGTATTTT. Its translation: CASSLRGLAGGESTDTQYF. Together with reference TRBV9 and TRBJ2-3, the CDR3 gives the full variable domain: DSGVTQTPKHLITATGQRVTLRCSPRSGDLSVYWYQQSLDQGLQFLIQYYNGEERAKGNILERFSAQQFPDLHSELNLSSLELGDSALYFCASSLRGLAGGESTDTQYFGPGTRLTVL.

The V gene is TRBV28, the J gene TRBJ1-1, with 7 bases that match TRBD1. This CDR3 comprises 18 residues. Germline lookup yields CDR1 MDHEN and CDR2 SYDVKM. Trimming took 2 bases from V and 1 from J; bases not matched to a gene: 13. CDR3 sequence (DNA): TGTGCCAGCAGTTTAACGCCCGTGACAGGGTACAGGAACACTGAAGCTTTCTTT. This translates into CASSLTPVTGYRNTEAFF.

In DNA form, the CDR3 reads TGTGCCAGCAGTTGGCACAGGGTCAACGAGCAGTACTTC. Residues: CASSWHRVNEQYF. This chain uses TRBV12-3 or TRBV12-4 with TRBJ2-7, with a possible D match to TRBD1 (6 bases). Trimming pared 4 bases from V and 5 bases from J, leaving 12 bases between. This CDR3 spans 13 amino acids.

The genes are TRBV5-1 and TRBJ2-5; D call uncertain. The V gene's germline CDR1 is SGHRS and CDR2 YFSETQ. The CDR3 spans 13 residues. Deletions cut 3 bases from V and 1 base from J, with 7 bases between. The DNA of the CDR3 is TGCGCCAGCAGCTACAACGTCCAAGAGACCCAGTACTTC. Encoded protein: CASSYNVQETQYF.

The CDR3 nucleotides read TGTGCCAGCAATACTCGGCGGTGGTTGTCCTACGAGCAGTACTTC. It codes for CASNTRRWLSYEQYF. This chain connects TRBV6-4 to TRBJ2-7, with no clear D. Germline CDR1 MRHNA, CDR2 SNTAGT. V was trimmed by 7 bases and J by 1 base, leaving 17 bases between them. The CDR3 sequence is 15 residues long.

In nucleotides, the CDR3 is TGTGCCAGCAGCAAAGCGGGAGATTCCGAGACCCAGTACTTC. Translating gives CASSKAGDSETQYF. The chain couples TRBV7-9 to TRBJ2-5; 8 bases align to TRBD2. Germline V gene data show CDR1 as SEHNR and CDR2 as FQNEAQ (reference sequence). The CDR3 spans 14 residues. With 5 bases clipped from V and 5 bases from J, the junction kept 7 bases outside the gene matches.

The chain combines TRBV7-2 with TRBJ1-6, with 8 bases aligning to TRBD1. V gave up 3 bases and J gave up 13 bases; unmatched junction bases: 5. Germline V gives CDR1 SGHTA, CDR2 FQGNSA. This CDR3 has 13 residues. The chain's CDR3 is CASSFRGPGPLHF. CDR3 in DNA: TGTGCCAGCAGCTTCAGGGGGCCGGGGCCCCTCCACTTT.

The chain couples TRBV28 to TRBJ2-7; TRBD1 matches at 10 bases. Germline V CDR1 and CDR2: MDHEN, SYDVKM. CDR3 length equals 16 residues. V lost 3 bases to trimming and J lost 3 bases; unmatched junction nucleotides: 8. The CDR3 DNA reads TGTGCCAGCAGTTTTAGGTTTCGGACAGGGGGCTACGAGCAGTACTTC. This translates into CASSFRFRTGGYEQYF.

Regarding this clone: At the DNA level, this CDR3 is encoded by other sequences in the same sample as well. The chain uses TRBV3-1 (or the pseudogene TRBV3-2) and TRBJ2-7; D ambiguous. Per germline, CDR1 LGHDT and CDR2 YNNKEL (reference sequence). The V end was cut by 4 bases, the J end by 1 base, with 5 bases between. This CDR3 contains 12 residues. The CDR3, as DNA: TGTGCCAGCAGCCCCGGTTCCTACGAGCAGTACTTC. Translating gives CASSPGSYEQYF.

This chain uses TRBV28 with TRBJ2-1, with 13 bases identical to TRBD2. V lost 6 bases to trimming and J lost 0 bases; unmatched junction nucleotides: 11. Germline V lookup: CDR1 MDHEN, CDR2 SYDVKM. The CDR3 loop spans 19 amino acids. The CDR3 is CASSNGLAGARSSYNEQFF. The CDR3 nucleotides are TGTGCCAGCAGCAATGGACTAGCGGGAGCGAGAAGCTCCTACAATGAGCAGTTCTTC.

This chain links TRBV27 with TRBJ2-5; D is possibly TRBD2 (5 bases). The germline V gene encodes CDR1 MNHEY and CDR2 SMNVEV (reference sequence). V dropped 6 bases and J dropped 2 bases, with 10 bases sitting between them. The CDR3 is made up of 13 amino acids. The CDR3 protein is CASSRTDQETQYF. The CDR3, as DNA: TGTGCCAGCAGCCGGACTGATCAAGAGACCCAGTACTTC.

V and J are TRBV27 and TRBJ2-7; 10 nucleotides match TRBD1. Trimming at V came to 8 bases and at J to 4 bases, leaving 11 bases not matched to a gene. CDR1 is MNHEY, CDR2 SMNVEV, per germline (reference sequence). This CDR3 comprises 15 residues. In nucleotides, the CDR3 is TGTGCCAGCGGGAGTACCGGGACAGGGGTATACGAGCAGTACTTC. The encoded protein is CASGSTGTGVYEQYF.

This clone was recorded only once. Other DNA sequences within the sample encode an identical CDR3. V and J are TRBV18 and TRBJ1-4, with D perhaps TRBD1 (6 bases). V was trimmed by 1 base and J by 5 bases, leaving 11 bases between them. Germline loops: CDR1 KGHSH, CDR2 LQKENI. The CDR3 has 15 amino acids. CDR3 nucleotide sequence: TGTGCCAGCTCACCACGAACAGGGCCGAATGAAAAACTGTTTTTT. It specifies CASSPRTGPNEKLFF.

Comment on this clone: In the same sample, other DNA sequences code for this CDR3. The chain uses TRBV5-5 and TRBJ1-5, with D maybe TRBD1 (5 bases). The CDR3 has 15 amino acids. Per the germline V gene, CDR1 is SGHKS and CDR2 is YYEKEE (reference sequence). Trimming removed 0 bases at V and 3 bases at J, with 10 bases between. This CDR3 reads CASSLVQDLNQPQHF. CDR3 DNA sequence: TGTGCCAGCAGCTTGGTACAGGATCTCAATCAGCCCCAGCATTTT.

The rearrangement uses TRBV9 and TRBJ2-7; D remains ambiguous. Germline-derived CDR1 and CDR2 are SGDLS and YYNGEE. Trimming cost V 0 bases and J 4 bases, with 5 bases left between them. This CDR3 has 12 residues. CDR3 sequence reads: CASSVDGYEQYF. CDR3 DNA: TGTGCCAGCAGCGTAGACGGTTACGAGCAGTACTTC.

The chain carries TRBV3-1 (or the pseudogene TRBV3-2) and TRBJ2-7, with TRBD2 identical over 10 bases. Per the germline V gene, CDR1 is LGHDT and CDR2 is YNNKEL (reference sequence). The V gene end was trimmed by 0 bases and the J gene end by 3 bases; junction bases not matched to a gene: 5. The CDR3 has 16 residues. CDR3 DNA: TGTGCCAGCAGCCAAGAGGTAGCGGGAGGCCTCTACGAGCAGTACTTC. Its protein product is CASSQEVAGGLYEQYF.